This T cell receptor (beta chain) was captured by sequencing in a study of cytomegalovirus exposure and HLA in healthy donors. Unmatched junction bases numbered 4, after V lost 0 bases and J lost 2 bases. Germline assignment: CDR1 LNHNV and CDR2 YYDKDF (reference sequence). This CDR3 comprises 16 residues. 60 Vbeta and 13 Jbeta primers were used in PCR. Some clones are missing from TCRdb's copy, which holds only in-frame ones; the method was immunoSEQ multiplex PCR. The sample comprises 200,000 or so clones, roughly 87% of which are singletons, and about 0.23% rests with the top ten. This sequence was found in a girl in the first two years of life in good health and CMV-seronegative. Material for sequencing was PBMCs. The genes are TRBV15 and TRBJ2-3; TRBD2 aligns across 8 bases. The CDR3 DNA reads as TGTGCCACCAGCAGAGAAGGGACTAGTCCCACAGATACGCAGTATTTT. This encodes CATSREGTSPTDTQYF.